This is a list of T cell receptor beta chains from one sample in a study of T and B cells in COVID-19 patients. TCRdb re-derived calls from the multiplex PCR reads in MiXCR, one entry per CDR3 protein. There are some 6,300 distinct CDR3 sequences in the sample; about 30% occur only once, and around three fifths lies in the top ten. Sequencing was carried out using blood. The source is a human donor with active COVID-19. The CDR3 runs from the conserved cysteine through the conserved F or W. Fields, in order: V gene, D gene, CDR3 protein. D genes are given only for firm matches.

TRBV7-6 | . | CASSSQGAGAYEQYF
TRBV28 | . | CASSLYSSRITEAFF
TRBV5-5 | . | CASSLVAGGTDTQYF
TRBV18 | . | CASSLSSGANVLTF
TRBV30 | . | CAWSPARGYTF
TRBV18 | . | CASSRIITGANVLTF
TRBV20-1 | . | CSASQDERELFF
TRBV30 | TRBD1 | CAWGTGVVNEQFF
TRBV20-1 | TRBD2 | CSANPGGHTGELFF
TRBV5-6 | . | CASSLGTGWDTNEQFF
TRBV18 | TRBD1 | CASSPTLGTDNEQFF
TRBV5-4 | . | CASSPTSVGGAGQPQHF
TRBV29-1 | TRBD2 | CSVGGGYEQYF
TRBV6-1 | . | CASSDRGLSGNTIYF
TRBV18 | . | CASSPSTVMNTEAFF
TRBV18 | . | CASSPGLGDEQYF
TRBV4-1 | . | CASSQGEGWAPLHF
TRBV12-5 | . | CASGTSLQATYEQYF
TRBV10-3 | . | CAISEGVDRSNEQFF
TRBV28 | TRBD1 | CASSGTGGLSYEQYF
TRBV12-3/TRBV12-4 | . | CDSSLWASNTEAFF
TRBV20-1 | . | CSASLEPGEKLFF
TRBV7-9 | TRBD1 | CASSPPGTGIHEQYF
TRBV4-2 | TRBD1 | CASSPGQVGDEKLFF
TRBV20-1 | . | CSARDPGVVWGHLGANVLTF
TRBV18 | . | CASSPPGLPWGEQFF
TRBV20-1 | . | CSASERSRYEQYF
TRBV18 | . | CASSLHGRTDTQYF
TRBV12-3/TRBV12-4 | . | CASAPRTATNTEAFF
TRBV6-5 | . | CASSERGAINEKLFF
TRBV5-5 | TRBD1 | CASSVDRGRLTDTQYF
TRBV12-3/TRBV12-4 | TRBD2 | CASRAGGADTQYF
TRBV5-5 | TRBD2 | CASSPGLAGGYEQYF
TRBV29-1 | TRBD2 | CSVEGIAGVYNEQFF
TRBV7-6 | . | CASSSPGAGYYGYTF
TRBV20-1 | TRBD2 | CSARRSGEYNEQFF
TRBV20-1 | TRBD2 | CSAADTSGSQELFF
TRBV27 | . | CASGGGRGTDSYTF
TRBV5-4 | TRBD2 | CASSPAGPLNTGELFF
TRBV6-5 | TRBD1 | CATSGQGSRDSPLHF
TRBV18 | . | CASSPRTGSGTEAFF
TRBV24-1 | . | CATSDPRQDTGELFF
TRBV19 | . | CASSIGSTGRETQYF